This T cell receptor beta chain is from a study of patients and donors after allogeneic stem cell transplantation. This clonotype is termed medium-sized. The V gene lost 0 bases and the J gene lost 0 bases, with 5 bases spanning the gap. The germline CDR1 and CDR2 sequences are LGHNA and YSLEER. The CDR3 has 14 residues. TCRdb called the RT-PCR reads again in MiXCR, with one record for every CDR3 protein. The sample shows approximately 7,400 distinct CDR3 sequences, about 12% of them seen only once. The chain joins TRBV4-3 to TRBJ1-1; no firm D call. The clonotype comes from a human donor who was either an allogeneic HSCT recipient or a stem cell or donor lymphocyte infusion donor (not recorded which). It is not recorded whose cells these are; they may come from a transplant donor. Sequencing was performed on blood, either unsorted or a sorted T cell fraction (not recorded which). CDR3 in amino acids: CASSQDGVNTEAFF. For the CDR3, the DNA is TGCGCCAGCAGCCAAGATGGGGTGAACACTGAAGCTTTCTTT.